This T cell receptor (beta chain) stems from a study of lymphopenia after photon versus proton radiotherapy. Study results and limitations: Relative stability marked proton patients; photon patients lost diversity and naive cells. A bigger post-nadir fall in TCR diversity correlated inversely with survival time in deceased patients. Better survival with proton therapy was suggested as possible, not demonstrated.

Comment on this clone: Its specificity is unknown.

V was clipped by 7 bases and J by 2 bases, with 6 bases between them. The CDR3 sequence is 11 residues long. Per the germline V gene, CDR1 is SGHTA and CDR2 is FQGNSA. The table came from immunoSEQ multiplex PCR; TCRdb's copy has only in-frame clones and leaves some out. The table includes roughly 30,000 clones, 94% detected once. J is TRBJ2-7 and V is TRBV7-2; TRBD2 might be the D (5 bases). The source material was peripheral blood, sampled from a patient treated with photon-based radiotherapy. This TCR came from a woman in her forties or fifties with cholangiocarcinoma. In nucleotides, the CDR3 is TGTGCCAGCACGAGGGCCTACGAGCAGTACTTC. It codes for CASTRAYEQYF. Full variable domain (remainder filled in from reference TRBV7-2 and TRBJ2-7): GAGVSQSPSNKVTEKGKDVELRCDPISGHTALYWYRQSLGQGLEFLIYFQGNSAPDKSGLPSDRFSAERTGGSVSTLTIQRTQQEDSAVYLCASTRAYEQYFGPGTRLTVT.